One and the same sample provided the 28 T cell receptor beta chains below, sequenced in a study of blood T cell repertoires in COVID-19. Method: immunoSEQ multiplex PCR; TCRdb's copy keeps in-frame clones and lacks some. Seen here are 250,000 to 350,000 clones, 80% to 95% observed once, and the top ten hold roughly 1.1%. Sequencing used PBMCs or T cells enriched from blood (not recorded which). The receptors come from a young woman who had recovered from COVID-19.

The chain links TRBV6-1 to TRBJ2-3, with a tentative D call TRBD2 (5 bases). V shed 3 bases and J shed 4 bases, with 5 bases lying between them. Germline loops: CDR1 MNHNS, CDR2 SASEGT. CDR3 size: 12 residues. The chain's CDR3 is CASSERADTQYF. The CDR3 nucleotides read TGTGCCAGCAGTGAGCGGGCAGATACGCAGTATTTT.

This sequence joins TRBV6-5 and TRBJ2-7; 9 bases are shared with TRBD2. CDR1 is MNHEY, CDR2 SVGAGI, per germline. Losses at the gene ends were 4 bases for V and 3 bases for J; bases not matched to a gene: 4. The CDR3 covers 14 residues. For the CDR3, the DNA is TGTGCCAGCAGTTTTAGCGGGAGCTTCTACGAGCAGTACTTC. Its translation is CASSFSGSFYEQYF.

The chain joins TRBV24-1 to TRBJ2-1; 12 bases are shared with TRBD2. The CDR3 extends over 13 amino acids. J lost 9 bases, V lost 7 bases, and 3 bases had no gene match. The germline CDR1 and CDR2 sequences are KGHDR and SFDVKD. The CDR3: CATRTSGSSEQFF. CDR3 nucleotides: TGTGCCACCAGGACTAGCGGGAGTAGTGAGCAGTTCTTC.

The chain employs TRBV25-1 and TRBJ2-1; D perhaps matches TRBD2 (6 bases). The CDR3 has 18 amino acids. V lost 2 bases and J 10 bases, leaving 27 bases between the germline ends. Per germline, CDR1 MGHDK and CDR2 SYGVNS. CDR3 nucleotides: TGTGCCAGCAGTGAACCGATACAGGTGTCCTCTAAGGCGGGAGAGCAGTTCTTC. Protein product: CASSEPIQVSSKAGEQFF. The entire variable domain, with the rest obtained from reference TRBV25-1 and TRBJ2-1, is as follows: EADIYQTPRYLVIGTGKKITLECSQTMGHDKMYWYQQDPGMELHLIHYSYGVNSTEKGDLSSESTVSRIRTEHFPLTLESARPSHTSQYLCASSEPIQVSSKAGEQFFGPGTRLTVL.

This clone was seen only once. The chain joins TRBV9 to TRBJ2-3; perhaps TRBD2 as D (6 bases). This CDR3 comprises 16 residues. Trimming took off 0 bases at V and 1 base at J, with 12 bases between the two ends. Germline V gene lookup returns CDR1 SGDLS and CDR2 YYNGEE. For the CDR3, the DNA is TGTGCCAGCAGCGTAGCTAGTGGGAGGCGCACAGATACGCAGTATTTT. Its protein product is CASSVASGRRTDTQYF.

This chain links TRBV5-6 with TRBJ2-1; 8 bases are a match to TRBD2. The CDR3 has 15 residues. In germline, CDR1 is SGHDT, CDR2 YYEEEE. Trimming took 5 bases from V and 2 from J; bases not matched to a gene: 6. CDR3 DNA sequence: TGTGCCAGCAGGCTTAGCGGGATCACCTACAATGAGCAGTTCTTC. It yields the protein CASRLSGITYNEQFF.

The chain combines TRBV7-2 with TRBJ2-1; TRBD2 might be the D (5 bases). The ends were cut back, 6 bases at V and 4 bases at J, with 7 bases in the middle. This CDR3 spans 12 amino acids. CDR1 and CDR2 from the germline V gene are SGHTA and FQGNSA. The CDR3, as DNA: TGTGCCAGCAGGGGCGGGTACAATGAGCAGTTCTTC. Protein: CASRGGYNEQFF.

This sequence joins TRBV6-5 and TRBJ2-7; TRBD2 agrees at 13 bases. This CDR3 contains 16 residues. From germline, CDR1 is MNHEY and CDR2 SVGAGI. After removal of 4 bases from V and 2 bases from J, the junction contained 5 bases not matched to a gene. CDR3 sequence reads: CASSFRGTSGAYEQYF. DNA for the CDR3: TGTGCCAGCAGTTTCCGAGGGACTAGCGGGGCCTACGAGCAGTACTTC.

The rearrangement uses TRBV28 and TRBJ1-5; the match to TRBD1 covers 9 bases. V lost 6 bases to trimming and J lost 3 bases; unmatched junction nucleotides: 9. The CDR3 spans 16 residues. From germline, CDR1 is MDHEN and CDR2 SYDVKM. CDR3 bases: TGTGCCAGCAGCCCTACAGGGGGCTCAGTCAATCAGCCCCAGCATTTT. Its protein is CASSPTGGSVNQPQHF.

The chain uses TRBV5-1 and TRBJ2-1; the match to TRBD1 covers 8 bases. The germline V gene has CDR1 SGHRS and CDR2 YFSETQ. The J segment lost 6 bases and the V segment lost 4 bases, leaving 9 bases of the junction unmatched. The CDR3 length is 15 residues. DNA for the CDR3: TGCGCCAGCAGCGGGACAGGTCCGGAGACCAATGAGCAGTTCTTC. It codes for CASSGTGPETNEQFF.

The sample holds one count of this clone. The rearrangement links TRBV28 to TRBJ2-7; 10 bases align to TRBD1. Germline CDR1 and CDR2: MDHEN and SYDVKM. Germline trimming cut 5 bases from V and 6 bases from J; bases unmatched to any gene: 10. The CDR3 is 15 residues long. CDR3 region: CASSGRQGALAEQYF. DNA for the CDR3: TGTGCCAGCAGTGGACGACAGGGGGCGCTTGCCGAGCAGTACTTC.

The chain recombines TRBV7-2 with TRBJ2-5; 9 bases match TRBD2. Germline CDR1 and CDR2: SGHTA and FQGNSA. CDR3 length: 16 amino acids. Losses at the gene ends were 1 base for V and 5 bases for J; bases not matched to a gene: 8. Here the CDR3 reads CASSLGVAGAMETQYF. CDR3 DNA sequence: TGTGCCAGCAGCTTAGGGGTAGCGGGAGCGATGGAGACCCAGTACTTC.

The J gene is TRBJ2-3, the V gene TRBV27; D is possibly TRBD2 (7 bases). V lost 0 bases, J lost 4 bases, and 14 bases lay in between. Germline V lookup: CDR1 MNHEY, CDR2 SMNVEV (reference sequence). The CDR3 runs to 16 residues. This chain's CDR3 is CASSLSVGGLSDTQYF. The CDR3 nucleotides read TGTGCCAGCAGTTTATCTGTGGGGGGGCTGTCAGATACGCAGTATTTT.

The chain links TRBV27 to TRBJ1-1; D perhaps matches TRBD1 (5 bases). The V end was cut by 5 bases, the J end by 1 base, with 23 bases between. The germline V gene encodes CDR1 MNHEY and CDR2 SMNVEV (reference sequence). The CDR3 covers 18 residues. The CDR3 here is CASSPELWGPHGNTEAFF. The CDR3 region has the DNA TGTGCCAGCAGTCCCGAATTGTGGGGCCCACATGGGAACACTGAAGCTTTCTTT.

The V and J genes are TRBV24-1 and TRBJ1-1; 8 bases are shared with TRBD1. Per germline, CDR1 KGHDR and CDR2 SFDVKD. The CDR3 is 12 amino acids. Trimming at V came to 0 bases and at J to 10 bases, leaving 0 bases not matched to a gene. The CDR3 nucleotides are TGTGCCACCAGTGATTTGACAGGGGGAGCTTTCTTT. It translates to CATSDLTGGAFF.

V usage is TRBV5-4 and J usage is TRBJ2-7, with TRBD2 as a possible D gene (5 bases). Trimming removed 2 bases from V and 4 bases from J, with 7 bases in between. CDR3 length: 12 amino acids. Per the germline V gene, CDR1 is SGHNT and CDR2 is YYREEE (reference sequence). The CDR3 spells CASSFEGYEQYF. For the CDR3, the DNA is TGTGCCAGCAGCTTTGAGGGTTACGAGCAGTACTTC.

The genes are TRBV5-1 and TRBJ1-2, with a tentative D call TRBD1 (6 bases). The germline gives CDR1 SGHRS, CDR2 YFSETQ. Trimming shortened V by 4 bases and J by 6 bases, and 10 bases separated the two germline ends. The CDR3 spans 12 residues. The CDR3 loop is CASSLDRDGYTF. The CDR3 bases are TGCGCCAGCAGCCTGGACAGAGATGGCTACACCTTC.

This clone was detected once. The rearrangement links TRBV27 to TRBJ1-5; D call uncertain. This CDR3 is 15 amino acids long. Germline values: CDR1 MNHEY, CDR2 SMNVEV (reference sequence). With 2 bases removed from V and 4 bases from J, the gap between germline ends came to 12 bases. The CDR3 spells CASSLNSGRNQPQHF. The CDR3 DNA is TGTGCCAGCAGTTTAAATTCTGGGAGGAATCAGCCCCAGCATTTT.

CDR3 nucleotides: TGTGCCAGCAGTTTCACAGTGTACGAGCAGTACTTC. Its protein is CASSFTVYEQYF. The chain links TRBV28 to TRBJ2-7; D is uncertain. CDR3 length: 12 residues. Germline V CDR1 and CDR2: MDHEN, SYDVKM. Trimming took off 3 bases at V and 4 bases at J, with 7 bases between the two ends.

The gene calls are TRBV12-3 or TRBV12-4 and TRBJ1-1; no definite D call. The V end was cut by 6 bases, the J end by 3 bases, with 11 bases between. The length of the CDR3 is 13 residues. The CDR3 DNA follows: TGTGCCAGCAGACGACTAGCAGACACTGAAGCTTTCTTT. Translating gives CASRRLADTEAFF.

The chain uses TRBV3-1 (or the pseudogene TRBV3-2) and TRBJ1-2, with 10 bases matching TRBD1. The V gene end was trimmed by 6 bases and the J gene end by 3 bases; junction bases not matched to a gene: 7. Looked up from germline, CDR1 is LGHDT and CDR2 is YNNKEL (reference sequence). This CDR3 is built from 15 residues. CDR3 sequence (DNA): TGTGCCAGCAGTCGATCCGGGACAGGGGACTATGGCTACACCTTC. Translated: CASSRSGTGDYGYTF.

This rearrangement joins TRBV2 to TRBJ2-1; the D gene is possibly TRBD2 (5 bases). The V gene's germline CDR1 is SNHLY and CDR2 FYNNEI. The CDR3 runs 15 residues. V dropped 6 bases and J dropped 6 bases, with 18 bases sitting between them. The CDR3, as DNA: TGTGCCAGCAGGGATTTAGCGCGTTTGGGCAATGAGCAGTTCTTC. This translates into CASRDLARLGNEQFF.

Details on this clone: This same CDR3 is encoded by further DNA sequences in the sample. V usage is TRBV5-5 and J usage is TRBJ2-7; 11 bases agree with TRBD2. CDR1 and CDR2 (germline): SGHKS, YYEKEE (reference sequence). Germline trimming cut 0 bases from V and 0 bases from J; bases unmatched to any gene: 2. The CDR3 contains 16 residues. The CDR3 sequence is CASSLAGTSGSYEQYF. CDR3 DNA: TGTGCCAGCAGCTTGGCGGGGACTAGCGGCTCCTACGAGCAGTACTTC.

The chain uses TRBV3-1 (or the pseudogene TRBV3-2) and TRBJ2-7; 7 bases are a match to TRBD1. CDR3 length: 17 residues. Germline V gives CDR1 LGHDT, CDR2 YNNKEL (reference sequence). V gave up 0 bases and J gave up 1 base; unmatched junction bases: 9. The CDR3 reads CASSQDNSAGGSYEQYF. The CDR3 DNA follows: TGTGCCAGCAGCCAAGATAACTCGGCAGGGGGTTCCTACGAGCAGTACTTC.

The chain recombines TRBV6-5 with TRBJ2-1, with a weak D call TRBD2 (6 bases). The CDR3 runs 15 residues. With 2 bases removed from V and 4 bases from J, the gap between germline ends came to 12 bases. Germline V gene data show CDR1 as MNHEY and CDR2 as SVGAGI. The CDR3 sequence: CASSYGGTFYNEQFF. CDR3 bases: TGTGCCAGCAGTTACGGGGGGACCTTTTACAATGAGCAGTTCTTC.

This chain links TRBV18 with TRBJ2-7; 7 nucleotides align to TRBD1. This CDR3 contains 16 residues. CDR1 and CDR2 (germline): KGHSH, LQKENI. V shed 2 bases, J shed 3 bases, and the junction held 10 bases outside the gene matches. In nucleotides, the CDR3 is TGTGCCAGCTCACCAGTGGGACAGAACTTAAACTACGAGCAGTACTTC. It encodes CASSPVGQNLNYEQYF.

CDR3 sequence (DNA): TGTGCCAGCAGGACAGGGATAATCAATGAGCAGTTCTTC. This translates into CASRTGIINEQFF. The chain employs TRBV27 and TRBJ2-1; the match to TRBD1 covers 7 bases. This CDR3 has 13 amino acids. The J segment lost 6 bases and the V segment lost 6 bases, leaving 5 bases of the junction unmatched. Germline V gene sequence: CDR1 MNHEY, CDR2 SMNVEV (reference sequence).

Points on this clone: Sequence at one end of the junction differs from germline and may be a read error. The rearrangement joins TRBV7-7 to TRBJ2-6; D gene ambiguous. Germline loops: CDR1 SSHAT, CDR2 FNYEAQ (reference sequence). The length of the CDR3 is 15 residues. CDR3 amino acids: CASSLSLSGANVLTF. The CDR3 nucleotides are TGTGCTAGCAGCTTGAGCCTCTCTGGGGCCAACGTCCTGACTTTC. Full variable domain (missing parts from reference TRBV7-7 and TRBJ2-6): GAGVSQSPRYKVTKRGQDVTLRCDPISSHATLYWYQQALGQGPEFLTYFNYEAQPDKSGLPSDRFSAERPEGSISTLTIQRTEQRDSAMYRCASSLSLSGANVLTFGAGSRLTVL.